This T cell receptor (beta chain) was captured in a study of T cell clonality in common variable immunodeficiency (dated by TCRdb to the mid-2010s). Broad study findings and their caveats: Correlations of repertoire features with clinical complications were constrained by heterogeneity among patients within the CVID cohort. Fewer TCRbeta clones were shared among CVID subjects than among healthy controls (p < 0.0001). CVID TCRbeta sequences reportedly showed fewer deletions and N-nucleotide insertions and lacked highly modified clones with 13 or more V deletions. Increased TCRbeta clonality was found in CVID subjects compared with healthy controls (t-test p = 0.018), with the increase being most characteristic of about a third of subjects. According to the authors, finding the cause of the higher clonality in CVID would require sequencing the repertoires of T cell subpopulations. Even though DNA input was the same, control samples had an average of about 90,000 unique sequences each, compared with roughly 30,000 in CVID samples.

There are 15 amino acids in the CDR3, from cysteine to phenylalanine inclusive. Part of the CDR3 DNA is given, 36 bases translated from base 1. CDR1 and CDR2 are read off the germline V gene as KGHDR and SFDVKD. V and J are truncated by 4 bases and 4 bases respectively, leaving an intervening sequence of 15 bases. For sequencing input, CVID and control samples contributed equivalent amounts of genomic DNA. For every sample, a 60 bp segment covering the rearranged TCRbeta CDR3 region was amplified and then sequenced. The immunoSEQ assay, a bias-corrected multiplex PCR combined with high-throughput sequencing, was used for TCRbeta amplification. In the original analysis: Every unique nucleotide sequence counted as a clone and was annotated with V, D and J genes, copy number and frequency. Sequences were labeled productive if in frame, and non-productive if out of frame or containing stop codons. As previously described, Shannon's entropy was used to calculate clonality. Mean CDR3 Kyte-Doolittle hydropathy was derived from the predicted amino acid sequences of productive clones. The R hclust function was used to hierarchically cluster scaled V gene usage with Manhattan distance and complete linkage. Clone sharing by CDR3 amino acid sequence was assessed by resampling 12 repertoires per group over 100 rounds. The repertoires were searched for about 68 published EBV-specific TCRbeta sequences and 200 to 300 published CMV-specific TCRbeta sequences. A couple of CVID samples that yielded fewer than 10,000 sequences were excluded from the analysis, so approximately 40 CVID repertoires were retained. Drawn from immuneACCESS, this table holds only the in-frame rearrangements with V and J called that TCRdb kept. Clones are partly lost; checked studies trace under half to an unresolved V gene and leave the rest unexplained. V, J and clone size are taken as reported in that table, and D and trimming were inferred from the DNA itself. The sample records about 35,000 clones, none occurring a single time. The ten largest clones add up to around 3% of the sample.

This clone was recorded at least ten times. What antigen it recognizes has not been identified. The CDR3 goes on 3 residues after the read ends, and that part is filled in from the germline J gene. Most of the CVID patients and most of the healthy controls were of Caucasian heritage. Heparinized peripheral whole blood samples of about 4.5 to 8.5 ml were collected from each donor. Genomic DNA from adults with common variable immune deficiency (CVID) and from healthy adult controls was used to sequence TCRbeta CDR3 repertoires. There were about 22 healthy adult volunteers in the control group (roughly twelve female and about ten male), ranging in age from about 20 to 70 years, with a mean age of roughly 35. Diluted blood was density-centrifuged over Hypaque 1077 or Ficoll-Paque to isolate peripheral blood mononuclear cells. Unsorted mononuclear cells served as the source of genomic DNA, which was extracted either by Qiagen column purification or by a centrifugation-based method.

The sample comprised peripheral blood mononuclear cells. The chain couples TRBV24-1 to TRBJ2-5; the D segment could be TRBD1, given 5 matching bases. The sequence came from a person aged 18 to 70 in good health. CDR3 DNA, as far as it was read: TGTGCCACCAGTGACACTTTTAAGGGGATAGAGACC. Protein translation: CATSDTFKGIET. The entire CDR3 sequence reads CATSDTFKGIETQYF.